The 29 T cell receptor beta chains given below trace back to one sample, sequenced in a study of T cell changes during pregnancy in multiple sclerosis. Profiled with immunoSEQ multiplex PCR; TCRdb holds only in-frame clones, not every one. Of 33,000 or so clones in the sample, around nine tenths were seen once. The starting material was peripheral blood, obtained in the third trimester of pregnancy. The receptors here all came from a female donor in good health, enrolled as a control in a pregnancy study.

This clone has only one observation. This chain links TRBV21-1 with TRBJ2-7; the DNA was not used to check the table's D call, TRBD2. TRBV21-1 is assigned pseudogene status. This CDR3 region has 14 residues. The CDR3 region has the DNA TGTGCCAGCAGCAAAGTCGGTTCTTCCTACGAGCAGTACTTC. This codes for CASSKVGSSYEQYF.

The genes are TRBV4-2 and TRBJ2-7; 13 bases fit TRBD2. The CDR3 length is 16 residues. Trimming cost V 0 bases and J 9 bases; bases outside gene matches: 8. Germline V lookup: CDR1 LGHNA, CDR2 YNFKEQ. The CDR3 DNA reads TGTGCCAGCAGCCAAGATTGGACTAGCGGGAGTTTGGGGCAGTACTTC. It encodes CASSQDWTSGSLGQYF.

The V and J genes are TRBV9 and TRBJ1-2; D is perhaps TRBD1 (6 bases). The CDR3 is 15 residues long. The germline CDR1 and CDR2 sequences are SGDLS and YYNGEE. V lost 4 bases and J 0 bases, leaving 13 bases between the germline ends. CDR3 bases: TGTGCCAGCAGCTTATCAGGGGCCACTAACTATGGCTACACCTTC. Protein: CASSLSGATNYGYTF. The full variable domain, its missing parts supplied by reference TRBV9 and TRBJ1-2, is DSGVTQTPKHLITATGQRVTLRCSPRSGDLSVYWYQQSLDQGLQFLIQYYNGEERAKGNILERFSAQQFPDLHSELNLSSLELGDSALYFCASSLSGATNYGYTFGSGTRLTVV.

The chain couples TRBV19 to TRBJ2-7, with a weak D call TRBD2 (5 bases). The CDR3 is 14 amino acids. Trimming removed 4 bases at V and 0 bases at J, with 10 bases between. Germline V gene sequence: CDR1 LNHDA, CDR2 SQIVND (reference sequence). CDR3 in DNA: TGTGCCAGTAGTAAGGGAGCGAACTCCTACGAGCAGTACTTC. Translated: CASSKGANSYEQYF.

J is TRBJ1-1 and V is TRBV7-9; possible D gene TRBD1, 5 bases. Per germline, CDR1 SEHNR and CDR2 FQNEAQ (reference sequence). The CDR3 has 14 amino acids. V lost 0 bases and J lost 6, with 11 bases in between. The DNA for the CDR3 is TGTGCCAGCAGCTTAGCAGGGGCACGGCCTGAAGCTTTCTTT. This translates into CASSLAGARPEAFF.

The CDR3 nucleotides are TGTGCCAGCAGCTTCACAGGGGATGAGACCCAGTACTTC. It encodes CASSFTGDETQYF. The chain carries TRBV7-3 and TRBJ2-5; 7 positions match TRBD1. CDR1 is SGHTA, CDR2 FQGTGA, per germline. The V gene end was trimmed by 3 bases and the J gene end by 5 bases; junction bases not matched to a gene: 3. The CDR3 length is 13 residues.

The J gene is TRBJ2-7, the V gene TRBV4-1, with 11 bases aligning to TRBD1. The germline CDR1 and CDR2 sequences are MGHRA and YSYEKL. The CDR3 spans 17 residues. The V segment lost 1 base and the J segment 5 bases; nucleotides outside the gene matches: 10. CDR3 residues: CASSQGEKDRGRNEQYF. CDR3 nucleotide sequence: TGCGCCAGCAGCCAAGGGGAGAAGGACAGGGGGCGAAACGAGCAGTACTTC.

V is TRBV15 and J is TRBJ2-2; D is possibly TRBD1 (5 bases). The CDR3 sequence is 13 residues long. V lost 8 bases and J 5 bases, leaving 12 bases between the germline ends. Germline CDR1 LNHNV, CDR2 YYDKDF (reference sequence). CDR3 sequence (DNA): TGTGCCACCGGGGCAGGAGAGACCGGGGAGCTGTTTTTT. It specifies CATGAGETGELFF.

V and J are TRBV27 and TRBJ2-7; TRBD2 matches 8 bases. Germline V lookup: CDR1 MNHEY, CDR2 SMNVEV (reference sequence). This CDR3 spans 15 amino acids. V dropped 6 bases and J dropped 0; count of bases not matched to a gene: 7. The CDR3 DNA reads TGTGCCAGCAGCCCCACAGGGACTAGCTCCTACGAGCAGTACTTC. As protein: CASSPTGTSSYEQYF.

J is TRBJ2-7 and V is TRBV11-2; D perhaps matches TRBD2 (5 bases). V was trimmed by 1 base and J by 0 bases, leaving 13 bases between them. This CDR3 has 16 residues. The germline V gene encodes CDR1 SGHAT and CDR2 FQNNGV. The CDR3 sequence: CASSLAGTQSSYEQYF. The CDR3 DNA is TGTGCCAGCAGCTTAGCGGGAACCCAAAGCTCCTACGAGCAGTACTTC.

The chain has TRBV28 and TRBJ2-1, with 12 bases lining up with TRBD2. Germline CDR1 MDHEN, CDR2 SYDVKM. There are 15 residues in the CDR3. Germline trimming cut 2 bases from V and 9 bases from J; bases unmatched to any gene: 5. In nucleotides, the CDR3 is TGTGCCAGCAGTTTAGGACTAGCGGGAAGTAGTGAGCAGTTCTTC. It translates to CASSLGLAGSSEQFF.

The gene calls are TRBV18 and TRBJ2-3; 9 bases fit TRBD2. CDR1 is KGHSH, CDR2 LQKENI, per germline. V was clipped by 0 bases and J by 4 bases; unmatched bases: 5. This CDR3 has 16 amino acids. CDR3: CASSPPGRGGPDTQYF. DNA for the CDR3: TGTGCCAGCTCACCACCGGGGCGGGGGGGCCCAGATACGCAGTATTTT.

The chain has TRBV19 and TRBJ2-1, with TRBD1 matching 9 bases. From germline, CDR1 is LNHDA and CDR2 SQIVND (reference sequence). The length of the CDR3 is 15 residues. Germline trimming cut 8 bases from V and 3 bases from J; bases unmatched to any gene: 8. The DNA of the CDR3 is TGTGCCAGTTCCAGAGGGGGACAGGGCTACAATGAGCAGTTCTTC. This translates into CASSRGGQGYNEQFF.

This rearrangement joins TRBV6-5 to TRBJ1-1; 12 bases are a match to TRBD1. In germline, CDR1 is MNHEY, CDR2 SVGAGI. The V and J ends lost 5 bases and 5 bases, in that order; junction bases with no gene match: 3. The CDR3 totals 14 residues. The CDR3 sequence is CASSTGQGATEAFF. In DNA, the CDR3 is TGTGCCAGCAGTACGGGACAGGGGGCAACTGAAGCTTTCTTT.

The V and J genes are TRBV7-6 and TRBJ2-7; D possibly corresponds to TRBD1 (5 bases). CDR3 length: 15 residues. Deletions cut 3 bases from V and 4 bases from J, with 16 bases between. Per the germline V gene, CDR1 is SGHVS and CDR2 is FNYEAQ. The CDR3, as DNA: TGTGCCAGCAGCTTGACCGCATCTAAGGGGTACGAGCAGTACTTC. The encoded protein is CASSLTASKGYEQYF.

This clone was detected only once. The chain uses TRBV6-1 and TRBJ2-2, with D possibly being TRBD1 (5 bases). This CDR3 has 14 amino acids. Germline V gene lookup returns CDR1 MNHNS and CDR2 SASEGT. V was cut by 2 bases and J by 5 bases, with 9 bases left in between. Written as DNA, the CDR3 is TGTGCCAGCAGTGAACAGGGTGGGACCGGGGAGCTGTTTTTT. Translation: CASSEQGGTGELFF.

This clone has only one observation. The chain combines TRBV5-8 with TRBJ2-6; 7 bases are a match to TRBD1. J lost 0 bases, V lost 4 bases, and 4 bases had no gene match. This CDR3 is built from 16 residues. Germline V gene sequence: CDR1 SGHTS, CDR2 YDEGEE. CDR3 in DNA: TGTGCCAGCAGCCACACAGGGGTCTCTGGGGCCAACGTCCTGACTTTC. This sequence encodes CASSHTGVSGANVLTF. The full variable domain, rest sourced from reference TRBV5-8 and TRBJ2-6, is EAGVTQSPTHLIKTRGQQATLRCSPISGHTSVYWYQQALGLGLQFLLWYDEGEERNRGNFPPRFSGRQFPNYSSELNVNALELEDSALYLCASSHTGVSGANVLTFGAGSRLTVL.

This clone was picked up a small number of times. The chain employs TRBV6-1 and TRBJ1-1; D possibly corresponds to TRBD1 (5 bases). The V and J ends lost 7 bases and 5 bases respectively, with 14 bases between them. The CDR3 spans 13 residues. Germline assignment: CDR1 MNHNS and CDR2 SASEGT. CDR3 bases: TGTGCCAGCAACGATGGGGGGGGAACTGAAGCTTTCTTT. Encoded protein: CASNDGGGTEAFF.

The rearrangement uses TRBV14 and TRBJ2-1, with 7 nucleotides matching TRBD2. Germline V lookup: CDR1 SGHDN, CDR2 FVKESK. Trimming took 2 bases from V and 6 from J; bases not matched to a gene: 4. This CDR3 has 14 amino acids. The CDR3 DNA reads as TGTGCCAGCAGCCAACTACTAGCGACCAATGAGCAGTTCTTC. This gives the protein CASSQLLATNEQFF. The full variable domain, in which reference TRBV14 and TRBJ2-1 provide the parts outside the CDR3, is EAGVTQFPSHSVIEKGQTVTLRCDPISGHDNLYWYRRVMGKEIKFLLHFVKESKQDESGMPNNRFLAERTGGTYSTLKVQPAELEDSGVYFCASSQLLATNEQFFGPGTRLTVL.

In this sample, this clone turned up once. This rearrangement joins TRBV5-6 to TRBJ1-1; 9 bases match TRBD1. V shed 3 bases, J shed 0 bases, and the junction held 0 bases outside the gene matches. Germline V gene lookup returns CDR1 SGHDT and CDR2 YYEEEE. The CDR3 runs to 14 residues. The CDR3, as DNA: TGTGCCAGCAGCTACAGGGGGCTGAACACTGAAGCTTTCTTT. Amino acids: CASSYRGLNTEAFF.

The CDR3 spells CASSFASGGQETQYF. CDR3 sequence (DNA): TGCGCCAGCAGCTTCGCTAGCGGGGGACAAGAGACCCAGTACTTC. V usage is TRBV5-1 and J usage is TRBJ2-5; 10 nucleotides match TRBD2. Germline CDR1 and CDR2: SGHRS and YFSETQ. The CDR3 length is 15 residues. With V trimmed by 2 bases and J by 2 bases, 3 bases remained unmatched. Using reference TRBV5-1 and TRBJ2-5 for the parts outside the CDR3, the full variable domain is KAGVTQTPRYLIKTRGQQVTLSCSPISGHRSVSWYQQTPGQGLQFLFEYFSETQRNKGNFPGRFSGRQFSNSRSEMNVSTLELGDSALYLCASSFASGGQETQYFGPGTRLLVL.

The CDR3 bases are TGTGCCAGCAGTTTGGGCAGATACTACGAGCAGTACTTC. It yields the protein CASSLGRYYEQYF. V and J are TRBV27 and TRBJ2-7; D unclear. CDR3 length equals 13 residues. Trimming took 3 bases from V and 3 from J, leaving 9 bases between them. The V gene's germline CDR1 is MNHEY and CDR2 SMNVEV (reference sequence).

Comments on this clone: The conserved closing phenylalanine or tryptophan is absent in this CDR3, likely reflecting a read error. No DNA is shown, since the ends of the CDR3 on it are uncertain; the CDR3 is the one TCRdb lists. CDR3 sequence: CASSPTSGL. J is TRBJ2-3 and V is TRBV6-5; the D call in the table, TRBD2, was not verified against the DNA. The germline CDR1 and CDR2 sequences are MNHEY and SVGAGI. The CDR3 is made up of 9 amino acids, end residues included.

This clone is medium-sized. Other DNA sequences in the sample encode the same CDR3. The CDR3 loop reads CASSGTSGGTDTQYF. The CDR3 DNA sequence: TGTGCCAGCAGTGGGACTAGCGGGGGCACAGATACGCAGTATTTT. V usage is TRBV6-4 and J usage is TRBJ2-3; TRBD2 matches 12 bases. Trimming removed 4 bases from V and 1 base from J; junction bases left unmatched: 0. The CDR3 totals 15 residues. Germline V CDR1 and CDR2: MRHNA, SNTAGT.

The genes are TRBV4-3 and TRBJ2-7; 13 bases agree with TRBD2. The CDR3 has 15 amino acids. Germline V gene sequence: CDR1 LGHNA, CDR2 YSLEER. Trimming removed 4 bases from V and 2 bases from J; junction bases left unmatched: 2. CDR3 sequence (DNA): TGCGCCAGCAGCCCTGGACTAGCGGGGGCCTACGAGCAGTACTTC. Translation: CASSPGLAGAYEQYF.

This clone occurred once. The chain has TRBV5-1 and TRBJ2-5; 10 positions match TRBD2. J was trimmed by 5 bases and V by 1 base; bases with no gene match: 5. The germline CDR1 and CDR2 sequences are SGHRS and YFSETQ. The CDR3 has 15 amino acids. The CDR3 spells CASSLRTSGLETQYF. CDR3 nucleotides: TGCGCCAGCAGCTTGCGGACTAGCGGATTGGAGACCCAGTACTTC.

The chain employs TRBV7-9 and TRBJ2-1; 10 bases line up with TRBD1. The CDR3 length is 15 residues. Germline assignment: CDR1 SEHNR and CDR2 FQNEAQ (reference sequence). The V gene end was trimmed by 5 bases and the J gene end by 6 bases; junction bases not matched to a gene: 7. The CDR3 DNA follows: TGTGCCAGCAGCACTACCTGGGACAGGGGCAATGAGCAGTTCTTC. Amino acid sequence: CASSTTWDRGNEQFF.

V usage is TRBV29-1 and J usage is TRBJ2-3, with 10 nucleotides matching TRBD1. V was pared by 8 bases and J by 6 bases, with 11 bases of the junction left unmatched. The CDR3 has 14 residues. Germline loops: CDR1 SQVTM, CDR2 ANQGSEA. CDR3 in amino acids: CSYHRDRGVDTQYF. The CDR3 DNA reads as TGCAGCTATCATCGGGACAGGGGTGTGGATACGCAGTATTTT.

For the CDR3, the DNA is TGTGCCACCTCGGGAACGAACACCGGGGAGCTGTTTTTT. Amino acid sequence: CATSGTNTGELFF. This rearrangement joins TRBV11-3 to TRBJ2-2, with a weak D call TRBD2 (5 bases). Germline CDR1 and CDR2: SGHNT and YENEEA. Deletions cut 10 bases from V and 0 bases from J, with 9 bases between. The CDR3 loop spans 13 amino acids. Based on the CDR3 plus reference TRBV11-3 and TRBJ2-2, the full variable domain is EAGVVQSPRYKIIEKKQPVAFWCNPISGHNTLYWYLQNLGQGPELLIRYENEEAVDDSQLPKDRFSAERLKGVDSTLKIQPAELGDSAVYLCATSGTNTGELFFGEGSRLTVL.